This T cell receptor beta chain was documented in a study of blood T cell repertoires in COVID-19 (dated by TCRdb to the early 2020s). For context, the study as a whole: Samples from collaborators originated in the United States, Italy and Spain and spanned both the acute and convalescent phases of COVID-19. The prospective study material was composed of cDNA or gDNA derived from T cells, B-cell-depleted T cells, or PBMCs. Deeply sampled blood TCRbeta repertoires from subjects exposed to, actively infected with, or recovered from COVID-19 were included in the dataset. The repertoires were made available in a free public database intended to serve as a resource for research on the immune response to SARS-CoV-2. The samples were drawn from the first 160 participants of the ongoing ImmuneRACE study and from 950 to 1,500 subjects provided by 6 global collaborators. Sample metadata almost always included a de-identified subject ID, COVID-19 status, age in years and sex. Where available, HLA class I and class II types were obtained from metadata supplied by the sample provider rather than from assay-based typing. What the authors observed across the whole study: Clinical and demographic metadata were provided uncurated, with the amount varying by source and participant.

V drops 3 bases and J drops 6 bases, leaving 11 bases in between. The CDR3, cysteine through phenylalanine, is 14 amino acids long. CDR3 DNA is the only sequence kept; it has 42 bases, read in frame from the first base. From the germline V gene, CDR1 is SGHTA and CDR2 is FQGTGA. Each collaborating institution followed its own protocols to collect whole blood in K2EDTA tubes. For TCRbeta analysis, collaborators shipped samples as frozen whole blood, isolated PBMCs, or DNA extracted from either of those sample types. TCRbeta CDR3 regions were amplified from genomic DNA by means of the immunoSEQ Assay, a bias-controlled multiplex PCR. In the source study's methods: The number of nucleated cells in each sample was estimated from the amplification of reference gene primers within the assay. To quantify the absolute abundance of each unique TCRbeta CDR3 rearrangement, sequence reads were collapsed and filtered. For each sample, productive Simpson clonality was calculated as the square root of Simpson's diversity index across productive rearrangements. TCRdb carries this immuneACCESS record with in-frame sequences only. Its versions omit some clonotypes, under half of them owing to an unresolved V gene in the studies checked, with the rest unexplained. V and J calls and clone size are given by that table; D and trimming were obtained from the DNA. For this sample there are fewer than 250,000 clones; 70% to 85% appear just once. 1.5% to 2% of the sample lies in the top ten.

Worth noting for this clone: Its recognized antigen is unknown. Base-call qualities are not available, and no considerably larger clone is one nucleotide away.

The specimen was peripheral blood. The sequence derives from a woman older than 75 with acute or convalescent COVID-19. Recombination joined TRBV7-3 with TRBJ2-2; a tentative D match to TRBD1 spans 6 bases. CDR3 region: CASSFGQQSGELFF. The DNA reads as follows: TGTGCCAGCAGCTTTGGACAGCAATCCGGGGAGCTGTTTTTT. With the portions outside the CDR3 filled from the reference TRBV7-3 and TRBJ2-2 genes, the complete variable region becomes GAGVSQTPSNKVTEKGKYVELRCDPISGHTALYWYRQSLGQGPEFLIYFQGTGAADDSGLPNDRFFAVRPEGSVSTLKIQRTERGDSAVYLCASSFGQQSGELFFGEGSRLTVL.